Presented here are 13 T cell receptor beta chains from one specimen sequenced in a study of molecular identifiers for immune sequencing clone quantification (dated by TCRdb to 2016 to 2019). Library method: PCR. The instrument was a NextSeq 500. TCRdb reanalyzed the raw reads on its own, using fastp at Q25 for trimming and MiXCR for clone calling, and kept in-frame beta chains. Each entry is one CDR3 protein sequence, shown with its most common DNA and genes. The sample includes about 510,000 distinct CDR3 sequences, with roughly 26% observed a single time. The ten largest clones capture roughly 0.79% of the sample. The sequenced sample was naive CD8+ T cells from blood, with Jurkat cell RNA spiked in. The cell subset or site tag for this specimen amounts to: FACS-sorted CD8+CD4-CCR7+CD45RA+ naive T cells. These receptors all stem from a human donor in good health. Some libraries in this study had Jurkat cell RNA spiked in.

Notes on this clonotype: A single base separates this from a much larger clone, so it may be a read error. The J gene is TRBJ2-7, the V gene TRBV6-6; 8 nucleotides align to TRBD2. J gave up 9 bases and V 2 bases, and 15 bases lay outside the gene matches. The V gene's germline CDR1 is MNHNY and CDR2 SVGAGI (reference sequence). This CDR3 region has 16 residues. The CDR3 sequence is CASSYTGRDIGGGQYF. DNA for the CDR3: TGTGCCAGCAGTTACACTGGCCGGGACATCGGGGGGGGGCAGTACTTC.

This clonotype has just a few counts. The rearrangement links TRBV9 to TRBJ1-3, with D possibly TRBD1 on 6 matching bases. Germline V CDR1 and CDR2: SGDLS, YYNGEE. This CDR3 has 15 residues. V dropped 4 bases and J dropped 0 bases, with 11 bases sitting between them. DNA of the CDR3: TGTGCCAGCAGCCCAAGGGGGGACTCTGGAAACACCATATATTTT. As protein: CASSPRGDSGNTIYF.

V usage is TRBV2 and J usage is TRBJ1-1; D possibly corresponds to TRBD1 (5 bases). V lost 9 bases and J lost 5, with 16 bases in between. This CDR3 is 13 amino acids long. The germline CDR1 and CDR2 sequences are SNHLY and FYNNEI. This CDR3 is CARYLGVGTEAFF. CDR3 sequence (DNA): TGTGCCAGGTATCTAGGGGTAGGGACTGAAGCTTTCTTT. Full variable domain (missing parts from reference TRBV2 and TRBJ1-1): EPEVTQTPSHQVTQMGQEVILRCVPISNHLYFYWYRQILGQKVEFLVSFYNNEISEKSEIFDDQFSVERPDGSNFTLKIRSTKLEDSAMYFCARYLGVGTEAFFGQGTRLTVV.

This clonotype has at least ten counts. The V and J genes are TRBV5-1 and TRBJ1-1, with no clear D. CDR3 size: 13 residues. V was trimmed by 4 bases and J by 0 bases, leaving 7 bases between them. Germline CDR1 and CDR2: SGHRS and YFSETQ. The CDR3 reads CASSQTLNTEAFF. In DNA, the CDR3 is TGCGCCAGCAGCCAAACATTGAACACTGAAGCTTTCTTT.

This clonotype was recorded at least ten times. The chain employs TRBV12-3 or TRBV12-4 and TRBJ2-3; TRBD1 might be the D (5 bases). The ends were cut back, 6 bases at V and 1 base at J, with 11 bases in the middle. This CDR3 spans 14 amino acids. The CDR3 loop reads CASRPTRGTDTQYF. CDR3 bases: TGTGCCAGCAGGCCCACCAGGGGCACAGATACGCAGTATTTT.

The chain combines TRBV7-9 with TRBJ2-7; D remains unclear. The V and J ends lost 3 bases and 6 bases respectively, with 6 bases between them. CDR1 and CDR2 from the germline V gene are SEHNR and FQNEAQ (reference sequence). CDR3 length equals 11 residues. This CDR3 reads CASSFLFEQYF. DNA for the CDR3: TGTGCCAGCAGCTTTTTGTTCGAGCAGTACTTC. The full variable domain, completed using reference TRBV7-9 and TRBJ2-7, is DTGVSQNPRHKITKRGQNVTFRCDPISEHNRLYWYRQTLGQGPEFLTYFQNEAQLEKSRLLSDRFSAERPKGSFSTLEIQRTEQGDSAMYLCASSFLFEQYFGPGTRLTVT.

The sample holds many counts of this clonotype. The chain combines TRBV10-2 with TRBJ2-3, with TRBD2 matching 8 bases. The J segment lost 6 bases and the V segment lost 3 bases, leaving 8 bases of the junction unmatched. The length of the CDR3 is 15 residues. In germline, CDR1 is WSHSY, CDR2 SAAADI. The CDR3 sequence is CASSDSGASVDTQYF. CDR3 bases: TGCGCCAGCAGTGATAGCGGGGCTAGCGTTGATACGCAGTATTTT.

As for this clonotype: It may be a read error: a sequence one base away is much more abundant. The V gene is TRBV24-1, the J gene TRBJ2-3, with a weak D call TRBD2 (6 bases). This CDR3 is 13 amino acids long. CDR1 and CDR2 from the germline V gene are KGHDR and SFDVKD. V was trimmed by 10 bases and J by 6 bases, leaving 16 bases between them. This CDR3 reads CATAGDWADTQYF. The CDR3, as DNA: TGTGCCACAGCTGGGGACTGGGCGGATACGCAGTATTTT.

The rearrangement links TRBV4-2 to TRBJ2-5; 10 bases match TRBD2. CDR1 and CDR2 (germline): LGHNA, YNFKEQ. V lost 0 bases and J lost 5; bases outside the gene matches: 6. This CDR3 region has 16 residues. The CDR3 region has the DNA TGTGCCAGCAGCCAAGATCGAGCGGGAGGGATGGAGACCCAGTACTTC. Its translation: CASSQDRAGGMETQYF.

This clonotype came up a few times. V usage is TRBV4-1 and J usage is TRBJ2-5, with D maybe TRBD1 (6 bases). The CDR3 has 13 amino acids. The ends were cut back, 4 bases at V and 4 bases at J, with 10 bases in the middle. Germline V gene data show CDR1 as MGHRA and CDR2 as YSYEKL. DNA of the CDR3: TGCGCCAGCAGCCCGGGACACGGAGAGACCCAGTACTTC. This encodes CASSPGHGETQYF.

This clonotype was counted a single time. The chain carries TRBV28 and TRBJ2-5; D not resolved. Between the trimmed V and J ends, which lost 8 bases and 4 bases, there was a span of 17 bases. Looked up from germline, CDR1 is MDHEN and CDR2 is SYDVKM. The CDR3 extends over 14 amino acids. For the CDR3, the DNA is TGTGCCAGCGGCGCAGGACCCCGAGGAGAGACCCAGTACTTC. It codes for CASGAGPRGETQYF.

This clonotype was seen ten or more times. This rearrangement joins TRBV29-1 to TRBJ2-6, with TRBD2 matching over 9 bases. CDR1 and CDR2 from the germline V gene are SQVTM and ANQGSEA. The J segment lost 2 bases and the V segment lost 6 bases, leaving 11 bases of the junction unmatched. The CDR3 consists of 17 residues. CDR3 in DNA: TGCAGCGTGGAACTAGCGGGTGCCCTCGCTGGGGCCAACGTCCTGACTTTC. It specifies CSVELAGALAGANVLTF. Full variable domain (outside the CDR3, taken from reference TRBV29-1 and TRBJ2-6): SAVISQKPSRDICQRGTSLTIQCQVDSQVTMMFWYRQQPGQSLTLIATANQGSEATYESGFVIDKFPISRPNLTFSTLTVSNMSPEDSSIYLCSVELAGALAGANVLTFGAGSRLTVL.

This clonotype occurred many times. The V and J genes are TRBV5-5 and TRBJ2-7; tentative D call: TRBD2 (6 bases). From germline, CDR1 is SGHKS and CDR2 YYEKEE (reference sequence). The CDR3 loop spans 15 amino acids. With 2 bases removed from V and 0 bases from J, the gap between germline ends came to 12 bases. DNA for the CDR3: TGTGCCAGCAGCTTTAACCGGGACTCCTCCTACGAGCAGTACTTC. This translates into CASSFNRDSSYEQYF.